One sample yielded the 28 T cell receptor beta chains listed below, sequenced in a study of T cell changes during pregnancy in multiple sclerosis. Here immunoSEQ multiplex PCR was the method, and the copy in TCRdb shows in-frame clones only, minus some. The sample carries tens of thousands of clones, 90% to 95% recorded once. This sample comprised peripheral blood, obtained in the first trimester of pregnancy. The source is a female donor with multiple sclerosis, enrolled in a pregnancy study.

J is TRBJ1-4 and V is TRBV25-1, with D possibly being TRBD1 (5 bases). The germline CDR1 and CDR2 sequences are MGHDK and SYGVNS. Trimming left V 7 bases short and J 14 bases short, with 14 bases between. The CDR3 extends over 11 amino acids. The CDR3 bases are TGTGCCAGCAAGAGGGACTCTTTCCTGTTTTTT. Its protein is CASKRDSFLFF.

This clone was observed once. The CDR3: CASRLTSDTGELFF. CDR3 nucleotide sequence: TGTGCCAGCAGACTTACTAGCGACACCGGGGAGCTGTTTTTT. This rearrangement joins TRBV6-1 to TRBJ2-2; TRBD2 matches at 7 bases. CDR1 and CDR2 from the germline V gene are MNHNS and SASEGT. V lost 6 bases, J lost 3 bases, and 4 bases stayed unmatched. The CDR3 has 14 amino acids.

The chain combines TRBV5-4 with TRBJ2-7; 7 nucleotides line up with TRBD2. The germline CDR1 and CDR2 sequences are SGHNT and YYREEE (reference sequence). This CDR3 spans 13 amino acids. Germline trimming cut 2 bases from V and 5 bases from J; bases unmatched to any gene: 4. The CDR3 DNA is TGTGCCAGCAGCTTACGGGCGGGAGACGAGCAGTACTTC. The encoded protein is CASSLRAGDEQYF.

The chain is built from TRBV6-5 and TRBJ1-2; TRBD1 matches 10 bases. V lost 4 bases to trimming and J lost 1 base; unmatched junction nucleotides: 6. The length of the CDR3 is 16 residues. CDR1 and CDR2 from the germline V gene are MNHEY and SVGAGI. CDR3 in DNA: TGTGCCAGCAGTTCGCAACGGACAGGGGGTAACTATGGCTACACCTTC. Translated: CASSSQRTGGNYGYTF.

The chain recombines TRBV7-3 with TRBJ2-7; TRBD1 matches at 8 bases. Germline V gene sequence: CDR1 SGHTA, CDR2 FQGTGA. V shed 10 bases, J shed 7 bases, and the junction held 15 bases outside the gene matches. CDR3 length: 14 residues. CDR3 region: CAIVTGEGPWEQYF. As DNA, the CDR3 is TGTGCCATCGTGACAGGGGAAGGTCCTTGGGAGCAGTACTTC.

This chain links TRBV29-1 with TRBJ2-7, with 8 bases identical to TRBD2. V lost 7 bases and J lost 6; bases outside the gene matches: 14. The germline CDR1 and CDR2 sequences are SQVTM and ANQGSEA. The length of the CDR3 is 14 residues. CDR3 nucleotides: TGCAGCGGACGGGAGGGACCGACGGCGGGCGAGCAGTACTTC. It is translated as CSGREGPTAGEQYF.

This rearrangement joins TRBV5-4 to TRBJ2-2; TRBD1 matches 8 bases. V lost 5 bases to trimming and J lost 1 base; unmatched junction nucleotides: 4. CDR3 length: 15 amino acids. Looked up from germline, CDR1 is SGHNT and CDR2 is YYREEE (reference sequence). Here the CDR3 DNA reads TGTGCCAGCAGGGACGGGACAGGGAACACCGGGGAGCTGTTTTTT. Protein sequence: CASRDGTGNTGELFF.

This clone was detected once. The chain recombines TRBV27 with TRBJ2-5; 7 positions match TRBD2. This CDR3 is 13 amino acids long. V shed 5 bases, J shed 4 bases, and the junction held 4 bases outside the gene matches. Germline assignment: CDR1 MNHEY and CDR2 SMNVEV (reference sequence). In nucleotides, the CDR3 is TGTGCCAGCAGTCCCCGCGGGGGAGAGACCCAGTACTTC. This encodes CASSPRGGETQYF.

The chain carries TRBV7-2 and TRBJ2-7; the D gene is possibly TRBD2 (6 bases). The CDR3 contains 15 residues. Germline loops: CDR1 SGHTA, CDR2 FQGNSA. With 5 bases removed from V and 0 bases from J, the gap between germline ends came to 14 bases. The CDR3 spells CASSLTAGSSYEQYF. In DNA form, the CDR3 reads TGTGCCAGCAGCCTTACCGCGGGGAGCTCCTACGAGCAGTACTTC.

Comments on this clone: Other DNA sequences from this sample encode an identical CDR3 as well. The chain combines TRBV27 with TRBJ1-5; possibly TRBD1 for D (6 bases). CDR1 MNHEY and CDR2 SMNVEV come from the germline V gene (reference sequence). The CDR3 extends over 13 amino acids. V dropped 6 bases and J dropped 4 bases, with 10 bases sitting between them. As DNA, the CDR3 is TGTGCCAGCAGCCTCAGGGGAAATCAGCCCCAGCATTTT. This sequence encodes CASSLRGNQPQHF.

This sequence joins TRBV7-9 and TRBJ1-5, with no clear D. V was pared by 11 bases and J by 5 bases, with 10 bases between. This CDR3 has 11 residues. Germline lookup yields CDR1 SEHNR and CDR2 FQNEAQ (reference sequence). As DNA, the CDR3 is TGTGCCCCAGGTCCGGATCAGCCCCAGCATTTT. Translation gives CAPGPDQPQHF. The full variable domain, rest sourced from reference TRBV7-9 and TRBJ1-5, is DTGVSQNPRHKITKRGQNVTFRCDPISEHNRLYWYRQTLGQGPEFLTYFQNEAQLEKSRLLSDRFSAERPKGSFSTLEIQRTEQGDSAMYLCAPGPDQPQHFGDGTRLSIL.

The V gene is TRBV11-1, the J gene TRBJ2-7; weak D call: TRBD1 (6 bases). V was clipped by 4 bases and J by 9 bases, with 16 bases between them. Germline CDR1 and CDR2: SGHAT and FQDESV (reference sequence). This CDR3 contains 13 residues. The CDR3, as DNA: TGTGCCAGCAGCTCTCGGACAGTCGTACGGCAGTACTTC. Encoded protein: CASSSRTVVRQYF.

This chain uses TRBV27 with TRBJ1-2; possible D gene TRBD1, 5 bases. V lost 6 bases and J 6 bases, leaving 17 bases between the germline ends. Germline CDR1 is MNHEY and CDR2 is SMNVEV (reference sequence). CDR3 length equals 14 residues. In nucleotides, the CDR3 is TGTGCCAGCAGGCGCAACGCGGGGGTCGATGGCTACACCTTC. The encoded protein is CASRRNAGVDGYTF.

This clone has a single count. The chain carries TRBV7-2 and TRBJ2-1; 11 bases are shared with TRBD2. CDR1 SGHTA and CDR2 FQGNSA come from the germline V gene. The CDR3 is 14 residues long. Trimming removed 3 bases from V and 10 bases from J; junction bases left unmatched: 5. The CDR3 region is CASSFSGGAGEQFF. Here the CDR3 DNA reads TGTGCCAGCAGCTTTAGCGGGGGGGCTGGAGAGCAGTTCTTC.

The genes are TRBV6-5 and TRBJ1-2; no firm D call. CDR3 size: 14 residues. Trimming took 2 bases from V and 6 from J, leaving 13 bases between them. The germline V gene encodes CDR1 MNHEY and CDR2 SVGAGI. This CDR3 is CASSYGSRDNGYTF. CDR3 bases: TGTGCCAGCAGTTACGGATCCCGGGATAATGGCTACACCTTC.

This chain joins TRBV6-5 and TRBJ1-1; 8 bases map to TRBD1. Germline trimming cut 6 bases from V and 4 bases from J; bases unmatched to any gene: 7. The CDR3 extends over 14 amino acids. CDR1 MNHEY and CDR2 SVGAGI come from the germline V gene. This CDR3 reads CASSPTGGVTEAFF. CDR3 DNA: TGTGCCAGCAGCCCCACAGGGGGGGTCACTGAAGCTTTCTTT.

J is TRBJ1-3 and V is TRBV5-4, with 10 nucleotides matching TRBD1. The CDR3 is 17 residues long. Germline CDR1 and CDR2: SGHNT and YYREEE (reference sequence). V dropped 4 bases and J dropped 0; count of bases not matched to a gene: 7. In nucleotides, the CDR3 is TGTGCCAGCAGCCCCGCCCGGACAGGGGGCTCTGGAAACACCATATATTTT. Translation: CASSPARTGGSGNTIYF.

J is TRBJ2-3 and V is TRBV9; possible D gene TRBD2, 6 bases. The V end was cut by 4 bases, the J end by 2 bases, with 11 bases between. The CDR3 length is 14 residues. Germline CDR1 reads SGDLS; CDR2 reads YYNGEE. The CDR3 bases are TGTGCCAGCAGCTCAGGGACTTCCACAGATACGCAGTATTTT. This codes for CASSSGTSTDTQYF.

The V and J genes are TRBV18 and TRBJ2-1, with a weak D call TRBD1 (6 bases). Trimming stripped 6 bases from V and 6 bases from J, with 24 bases between. CDR3 size: 17 residues. Germline V gene lookup returns CDR1 KGHSH and CDR2 LQKENI. CDR3 nucleotides: TGTGCCAGCTCGCCAGGGGCAGGGCTGAAAGGGGGCAATGAGCAGTTCTTC. Its translation is CASSPGAGLKGGNEQFF.

The chain has TRBV7-9 and TRBJ1-3, with 7 bases matching TRBD1. Germline V gives CDR1 SEHNR, CDR2 FQNEAQ (reference sequence). V dropped 1 base and J dropped 3; count of bases not matched to a gene: 3. CDR3 length equals 15 residues. CDR3 protein: CASSLGGQIGNTIYF. In DNA, the CDR3 is TGTGCCAGCAGCTTAGGGGGACAGATTGGAAACACCATATATTTT.

The J gene is TRBJ2-5, the V gene TRBV6-5; maybe TRBD1 (5 bases). The CDR3 runs to 13 residues. Germline V gives CDR1 MNHEY, CDR2 SVGAGI. V lost 8 bases, J lost 2 bases, and 12 bases lay in between. The CDR3 DNA is TGTGCCAGCTCCAGCAGGGCGCAAGAGACCCAGTACTTC. It translates to CASSSRAQETQYF.

The chain recombines TRBV5-1 with TRBJ2-1, with D possibly being TRBD2 (6 bases). The CDR3 totals 16 residues. Trimming cost V 4 bases and J 4 bases, with 18 bases left between them. CDR1 SGHRS and CDR2 YFSETQ come from the germline V gene. In DNA, the CDR3 is TGCGCCAGCAGCCCAATTGGTGCGGGATTATACAATGAGCAGTTCTTC. Translation: CASSPIGAGLYNEQFF.

The table lists this clone with a count of one. The chain combines TRBV7-3 with TRBJ2-5, with a possible D match to TRBD1 (6 bases). CDR1 SGHTA and CDR2 FQGTGA come from the germline V gene. CDR3 length equals 14 residues. The V and J ends lost 5 bases and 7 bases respectively, with 17 bases between them. CDR3 loop: CASSRDTAGSTQYF. The CDR3 coding sequence is TGTGCCAGCAGCCGGGACACGGCCGGGTCGACCCAGTACTTC.

This clone was detected only once. This sequence joins TRBV7-9 and TRBJ2-5; 10 nucleotides line up with TRBD1. Germline assignment: CDR1 SEHNR and CDR2 FQNEAQ (reference sequence). V dropped 6 bases and J dropped 5; count of bases not matched to a gene: 6. The CDR3 length is 14 residues. CDR3 in amino acids: CASRKGQGMETQYF. DNA of the CDR3: TGTGCCAGCAGAAAGGGACAGGGGATGGAGACCCAGTACTTC.

The V and J genes are TRBV7-9 and TRBJ2-7; D not resolved. Germline V gene sequence: CDR1 SEHNR, CDR2 FQNEAQ (reference sequence). V dropped 2 bases and J dropped 3 bases, with 8 bases sitting between them. This CDR3 comprises 13 residues. The CDR3 region is CASSLFQYYEQYF. The CDR3 nucleotides are TGTGCCAGCAGCTTATTTCAGTACTACGAGCAGTACTTC.

The chain joins TRBV28 to TRBJ1-2, with a possible D match to TRBD1 (5 bases). Germline V CDR1 and CDR2: MDHEN, SYDVKM. The CDR3 is 15 residues long. Trimming cost V 1 base and J 5 bases, with 14 bases left between them. The CDR3 protein is CASSLYPGKFYGYTF. In DNA, the CDR3 is TGTGCCAGCAGTTTATACCCAGGGAAGTTTTATGGCTACACCTTC.

The J gene is TRBJ1-1, the V gene TRBV18; 8 bases agree with TRBD1. The germline gives CDR1 KGHSH, CDR2 LQKENI. CDR3 size: 15 residues. J lost 1 base, V lost 0 bases, and 1 base had no gene match. CDR3 protein: CASSPPRGRNTEAFF. The CDR3, as DNA: TGTGCCAGCTCACCACCCAGGGGGCGGAACACTGAAGCTTTCTTT.

This clone was seen a single time. The rearrangement joins TRBV28 to TRBJ1-2, with D possibly being TRBD1 (5 bases). Germline V CDR1 and CDR2: MDHEN, SYDVKM. V dropped 11 bases and J dropped 0 bases, with 19 bases sitting between them. There are 15 residues in the CDR3. CDR3 DNA: TGTGCCGCAGTCTCAAGAGAAGGGGCTAACTATGGCTACACCTTC. Protein product: CAAVSREGANYGYTF.